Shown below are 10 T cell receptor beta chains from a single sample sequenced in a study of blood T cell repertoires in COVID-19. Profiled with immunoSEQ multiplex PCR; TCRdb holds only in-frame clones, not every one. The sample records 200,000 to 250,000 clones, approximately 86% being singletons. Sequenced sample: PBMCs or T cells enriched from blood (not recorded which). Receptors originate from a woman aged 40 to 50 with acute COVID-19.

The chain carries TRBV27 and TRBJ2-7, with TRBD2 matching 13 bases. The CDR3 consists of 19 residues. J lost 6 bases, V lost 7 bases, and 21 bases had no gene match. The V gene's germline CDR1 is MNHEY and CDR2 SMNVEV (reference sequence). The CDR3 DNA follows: TGTGCCAGCACCCACCTTAACCCTCCGACTAGCGGGAGGACTGGCGAGCAGTACTTC. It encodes CASTHLNPPTSGRTGEQYF.

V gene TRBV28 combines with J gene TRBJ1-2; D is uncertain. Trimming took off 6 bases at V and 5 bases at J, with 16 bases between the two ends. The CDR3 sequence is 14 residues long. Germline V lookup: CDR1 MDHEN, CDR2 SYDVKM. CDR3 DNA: TGTGCCAGCAGCTATTCCGGGAGCCCATATGGCTACACCTTC. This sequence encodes CASSYSGSPYGYTF.

Written as DNA, the CDR3 is TGTGCCAGCAGTTTATACCAAGGGGGTGGCTACACCTTC. Its protein product is CASSLYQGGGYTF. V usage is TRBV28 and J usage is TRBJ1-2; perhaps TRBD1 as D (6 bases). The ends were cut back, 1 base at V and 7 bases at J, with 10 bases in the middle. CDR3 length equals 13 residues. Germline CDR1 and CDR2: MDHEN and SYDVKM.

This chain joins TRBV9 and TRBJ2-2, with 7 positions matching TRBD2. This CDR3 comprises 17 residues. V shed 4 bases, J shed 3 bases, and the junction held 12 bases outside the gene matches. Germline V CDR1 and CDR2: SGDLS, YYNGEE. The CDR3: CASSRLAYGGDTGELFF. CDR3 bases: TGTGCCAGCAGCCGACTAGCTTACGGTGGGGACACCGGGGAGCTGTTTTTT.

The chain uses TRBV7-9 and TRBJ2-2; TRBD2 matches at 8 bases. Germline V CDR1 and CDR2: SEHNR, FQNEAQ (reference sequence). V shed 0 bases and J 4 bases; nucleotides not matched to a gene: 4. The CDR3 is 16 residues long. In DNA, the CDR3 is TGTGCCAGCAGCTTAGCCAGCGGGAGAGGCACCGGGGAGCTGTTTTTT. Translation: CASSLASGRGTGELFF.

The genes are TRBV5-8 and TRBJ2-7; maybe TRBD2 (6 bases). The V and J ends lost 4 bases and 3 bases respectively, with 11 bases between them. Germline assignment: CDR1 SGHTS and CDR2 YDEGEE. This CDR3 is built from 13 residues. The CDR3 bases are TGTGCCAGCAGCGGGGGGACGGTCTACGAGCAGTACTTC. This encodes CASSGGTVYEQYF. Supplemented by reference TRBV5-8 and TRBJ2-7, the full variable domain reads EAGVTQSPTHLIKTRGQQATLRCSPISGHTSVYWYQQALGLGLQFLLWYDEGEERNRGNFPPRFSGRQFPNYSSELNVNALELEDSALYLCASSGGTVYEQYFGPGTRLTVT.

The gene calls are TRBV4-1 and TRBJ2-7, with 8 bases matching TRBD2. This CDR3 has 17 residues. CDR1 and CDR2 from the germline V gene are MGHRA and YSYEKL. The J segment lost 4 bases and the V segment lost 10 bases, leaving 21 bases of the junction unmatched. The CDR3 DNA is TGCGCCATCCCTCATTATATAGGGGCTAGCGGGTTTTACGAGCAGTACTTC. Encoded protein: CAIPHYIGASGFYEQYF.

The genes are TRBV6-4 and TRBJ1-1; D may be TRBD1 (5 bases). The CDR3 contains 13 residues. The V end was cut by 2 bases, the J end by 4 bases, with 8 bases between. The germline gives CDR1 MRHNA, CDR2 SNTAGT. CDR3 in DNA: TGTGCCAGCAGTGACGTTCAGGGCACTGAAGCTTTCTTT. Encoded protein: CASSDVQGTEAFF.

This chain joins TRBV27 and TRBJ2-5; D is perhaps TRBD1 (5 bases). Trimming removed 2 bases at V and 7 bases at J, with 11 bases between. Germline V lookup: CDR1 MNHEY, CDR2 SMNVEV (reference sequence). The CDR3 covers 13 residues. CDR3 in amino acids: CASSLGAQATQYF. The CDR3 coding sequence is TGTGCCAGCAGTTTAGGGGCGCAGGCGACCCAGTACTTC.

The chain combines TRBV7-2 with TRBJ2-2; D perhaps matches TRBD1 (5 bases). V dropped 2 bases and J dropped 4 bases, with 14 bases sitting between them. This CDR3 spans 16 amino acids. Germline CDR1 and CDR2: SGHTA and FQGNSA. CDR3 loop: CASSLSALRGTGELFF. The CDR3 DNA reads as TGTGCCAGCAGCTTATCGGCCCTTAGGGGCACCGGGGAGCTGTTTTTT.